This T cell receptor beta chain was sequenced during a study of blood T cell repertoires in COVID-19. At the level of the study: T cells, B-cell-depleted T cells, or PBMCs supplied cDNA or gDNA.

Between the trimmed V and J ends, which lost 4 bases and 0 bases, there was a span of 8 bases. Germline V CDR1 and CDR2: PRHDT, FYEKMQ (reference sequence). CDR3 length: 14 residues. In the original analysis: Reference gene primer amplification gave nucleated cell count estimates. Clones were sequenced by immunoSEQ multiplex PCR, and TCRdb holds only the in-frame ones, with some missing. V and J calls and clone size are copied from that table; D and trimming were computed from the DNA. This table holds roughly 110,000 clones, roughly 84% found once. The V call is TRBV13, the J call TRBJ2-3; possibly TRBD1 for D (5 bases). The clonotype originates from a man in his forties with acute or convalescent COVID-19. The sample taken for sequencing was peripheral blood. The CDR3 region is CASSSQGSTDTQYF. CDR3 coding DNA: TGTGCCAGCAGCTCCCAGGGTAGCACAGATACGCAGTATTTT.